This entry lists 20 T cell receptor beta chains sequenced from one sample in a study of human T cells and chemical hapten exposure. The time point was: pre-sensitization, week 0. Specified treatment: therapeutic diphenylcyclopropenone sensitization with weekly scalp DPC. TCRdb reprocessed the RACE reads with MiXCR, giving one entry per CDR3 protein. The sample consists of approximately 77,000 distinct CDR3 sequences, approximately 14% of them appearing once. This specimen consisted of whole blood, obtained in connection with sensitization to the hapten diphenylcyclopropenone (DPC). These receptors were collected from a woman aged 50 to 60 with alopecia areata. Some clones in this sample may be carry-over from other donors' samples.

Many counts were recorded for this clonotype. This chain uses TRBV29-1 with TRBJ2-1, with a possible D match to TRBD2 (5 bases). The ends were cut back, 6 bases at V and 7 bases at J, with 13 bases in the middle. Germline V gene lookup returns CDR1 SQVTM and CDR2 ANQGSEA. CDR3 length equals 12 residues. The CDR3 nucleotides are TGCAGCGTACGGGGAGCCGGAAATGAGCAGTTCTTC. Its protein is CSVRGAGNEQFF.

The chain joins TRBV6-2 or TRBV6-3 to TRBJ2-5; possibly TRBD1 for D (5 bases). CDR3 length: 14 amino acids. With 2 bases removed from V and 4 bases from J, the gap between germline ends came to 11 bases. Germline-derived CDR1 and CDR2 are MNHEY and SVGEGT. CDR3 nucleotides: TGTGCCAGCAGTTACGTAGGGGCCAGAGAGACCCAGTACTTC. Protein: CASSYVGARETQYF.

Remarks on this clonotype: Because the CDR3's place on the DNA is in doubt, the DNA is left out and the CDR3 is given as listed by TCRdb. The CDR3 here is CISVPEAPKGLAGADTQYF. The chain carries TRBV7-5 and TRBJ2-3; the table's D call, TRBD2, has no DNA check behind it. TRBV7-5 is given as a pseudogene. The CDR3 adds up to 19 amino acids, both ends counted.

The chain is built from TRBV7-8 and TRBJ1-1; TRBD1 aligns across 7 bases. After removal of 2 bases from V and 8 bases from J, the junction contained 2 bases not matched to a gene. The CDR3 is made up of 12 amino acids. Germline V CDR1 and CDR2: SGHVS, FQNEAQ. CDR3 in DNA: TGTGCCAGCAGCTTAAAACAGGGGGAAGCTTTCTTT. Its protein product is CASSLKQGEAFF.

This clonotype was seen a handful of times. The J gene is TRBJ2-5, the V gene TRBV14; D uncertain. V dropped 8 bases and J dropped 1 base, with 8 bases sitting between them. Germline assignment: CDR1 SGHDN and CDR2 FVKESK. The CDR3 contains 12 residues. Written as DNA, the CDR3 is TGTGCCAGCGGCGGAAGCCAAGAGACCCAGTACTTC. This translates into CASGGSQETQYF. Full variable domain (outside the CDR3, taken from reference TRBV14 and TRBJ2-5): EAGVTQFPSHSVIEKGQTVTLRCDPISGHDNLYWYRRVMGKEIKFLLHFVKESKQDESGMPNNRFLAERTGGTYSTLKVQPAELEDSGVYFCASGGSQETQYFGPGTRLLVL.

This chain connects TRBV10-3 to TRBJ2-5, with a tentative D call TRBD1 (6 bases). Germline V gene sequence: CDR1 ENHRY, CDR2 SYGVKD. The CDR3 runs to 15 residues. V dropped 6 bases and J dropped 2 bases, with 16 bases sitting between them. The CDR3 sequence: CAISPQGQTQETQYF. In nucleotides, the CDR3 is TGTGCCATCAGCCCACAGGGCCAAACTCAAGAGACCCAGTACTTC.

The V call is TRBV29-1, the J call TRBJ2-7; the match to TRBD1 covers 8 bases. The germline V gene encodes CDR1 SQVTM and CDR2 ANQGSEA. CDR3 length: 13 residues. The ends lost 6 bases at V and 4 bases at J; junction bases unmatched: 8. The CDR3 sequence: CSVPDRAGYEQYF. The DNA for the CDR3 is TGCAGCGTACCGGACAGGGCCGGATACGAGCAGTACTTC.

This sequence joins TRBV29-1 and TRBJ1-2, with a weak D call TRBD1 (6 bases). This CDR3 spans 13 amino acids. The germline CDR1 and CDR2 sequences are SQVTM and ANQGSEA. V was trimmed by 6 bases and J by 2 bases, leaving 13 bases between them. CDR3 amino acids: CSVPPTGNYGYTF. The CDR3 region has the DNA TGCAGCGTCCCGCCGACAGGCAACTATGGCTACACCTTC.

CDR3 protein: CSARDALTSTGELFF. CDR3 coding DNA: TGCAGTGCTAGAGACGCACTGACTAGTACCGGGGAGCTGTTTTTT. The chain joins TRBV20-1 to TRBJ2-2, with D tentatively TRBD2 (6 bases). The germline V and J ends were trimmed by 0 bases and 5 bases, with 13 bases remaining between them. Germline CDR1 is DFQATT and CDR2 is SNEGSKA (reference sequence). The CDR3 covers 15 residues.

This clonotype was seen only a few times. The rearrangement joins TRBV29-1 to TRBJ2-5, with TRBD1 identical over 9 bases. J was trimmed by 5 bases and V by 7 bases; bases with no gene match: 11. Germline V gene data show CDR1 as SQVTM and CDR2 as ANQGSEA. The length of the CDR3 is 14 residues. CDR3 DNA sequence: TGCAGCGCGGTCTCGGGACAGGGTATCGAGACCCAGTACTTC. It specifies CSAVSGQGIETQYF.

The rearrangement links TRBV29-1 to TRBJ2-7; 7 bases are a match to TRBD1. The CDR3 runs to 14 residues. From germline, CDR1 is SQVTM and CDR2 ANQGSEA. J gave up 5 bases and V 1 base, and 8 bases lay outside the gene matches. CDR3 DNA: TGCAGCGTTGAAGGTGACAGGGACAAGGACGAGCAGTACTTC. As protein: CSVEGDRDKDEQYF.

A few counts support this clonotype. The chain couples TRBV7-8 to TRBJ1-1; no definite D call. Germline CDR1 is SGHVS and CDR2 is FQNEAQ. V dropped 2 bases and J dropped 0 bases, with 10 bases sitting between them. The CDR3 runs 15 residues. In DNA, the CDR3 is TGTGCCAGCAGCTTAAATGGGAGGATGAACACTGAAGCTTTCTTT. Residues: CASSLNGRMNTEAFF.

This clonotype has a single count. The chain has TRBV3-1 and TRBJ2-7; 10 nucleotides line up with TRBD1. The CDR3 contains 14 residues. With 7 bases clipped from V and 2 bases from J, the junction kept 5 bases outside the gene matches. Germline V gives CDR1 LGHDT, CDR2 YNNKEL (reference sequence). The CDR3 sequence: CASNTGTGAYEQYF. CDR3 nucleotide sequence: TGTGCCAGCAACACCGGGACAGGGGCCTACGAGCAGTACTTC.

In this sample, this clonotype turned up a few times. The rearrangement uses TRBV5-1 and TRBJ1-2, with D possibly matching TRBD1 (5 bases). V shed 2 bases and J shed 2 bases, with 10 bases lying between them. CDR1 is SGHRS and CDR2 is YFSETQ in the germline V gene. The CDR3 has 14 amino acids. The CDR3 spells CASSFRQQNYGYTF. CDR3 sequence (DNA): TGCGCCAGCAGCTTTAGACAGCAGAACTATGGCTACACCTTC.

This chain uses TRBV7-2 with TRBJ2-2; tentative D call: TRBD2 (5 bases). Germline CDR1 is SGHTA and CDR2 is FQGNSA. The CDR3 runs to 15 residues. Deletions cut 4 bases from V and 2 bases from J, with 11 bases between. CDR3 coding DNA: TGTGCCAGCAGCTCGACTAACTCCAACACCGGGGAGCTGTTTTTT. It encodes CASSSTNSNTGELFF.

This chain joins TRBV12-3 or TRBV12-4 and TRBJ1-4; D gene uncertain. This CDR3 is 13 amino acids long. The V gene lost 0 bases and the J gene lost 6 bases, with 5 bases spanning the gap. CDR3 sequence reads: CASSLARDEKLFF. In DNA, the CDR3 is TGTGCCAGCAGTTTAGCGCGAGATGAAAAACTGTTTTTT.

The chain has TRBV7-2 and TRBJ2-1; 10 bases are shared with TRBD1. V was clipped by 5 bases and J by 9 bases; unmatched bases: 10. The CDR3 sequence is 15 residues long. CDR1 is SGHTA, CDR2 FQGNSA, per germline. In nucleotides, the CDR3 is TGTGCCAGCAGCACCGGGACAGGGGAATTCGGTGAGCAGTTCTTC. This codes for CASSTGTGEFGEQFF.

This clonotype was counted between two and nine times. V usage is TRBV7-2 and J usage is TRBJ2-1; weak D call: TRBD1 (6 bases). The V end lost 4 bases, the J end lost 7 bases, and 17 bases lay between the germline ends. Germline loops: CDR1 SGHTA, CDR2 FQGNSA. This CDR3 comprises 15 residues. CDR3 DNA: TGTGCCAGCAGCTCTAAGACAGTTACAGGGAATGAGCAGTTCTTC. Translated, it gives CASSSKTVTGNEQFF.

This clonotype was seen only a few times. This rearrangement joins TRBV6-1 to TRBJ2-7; D possibly corresponds to TRBD2 (7 bases). CDR1 is MNHNS and CDR2 is SASEGT in the germline V gene. V lost 2 bases and J lost 0, with 11 bases in between. This CDR3 is built from 15 residues. CDR3 region: CASSERGGISYEQYF. DNA of the CDR3: TGTGCCAGCAGTGAAAGGGGGGGCATCTCCTACGAGCAGTACTTC.

This clonotype was counted at least ten times. The CDR3 sequence is CASSRGTSGTNEQFF. The DNA of the CDR3 is TGTGCCAGCAGCCGCGGGACTAGCGGTACCAATGAGCAGTTCTTC. The V and J genes are TRBV6-2 or TRBV6-3 and TRBJ2-1; 11 bases agree with TRBD2. V was pared by 6 bases and J by 6 bases, with 7 bases of the junction left unmatched. CDR1 and CDR2 (germline): MNHEY, SVGEGT. The CDR3 is 15 amino acids.